A selection of T cell receptor beta chains follows, all from one sample in a study of vaccination effects on CD4 cells after COVID-19. These TCRs' antigens remain unknown. Libraries were prepared by immunoSEQ multiplex PCR; TCRdb keeps only in-frame clonotypes and omits some of them. The sample shows 40,000 or so clones, 60% to 75% of them seen only once. The sample in question was CD4+ T cells from PBMCs cultured with a peptide pool, obtained before COVID-19 vaccination. All receptors come from a human donor who had a prior SARS-CoV-2 infection. CDR3s leave out the opening cysteine and the closing phenylalanine or tryptophan. The order of the fields is CDR3 protein, V gene, CDR3 length, J gene.

CDR3 protein: ASSRDRNSPLH
V gene: TRBV11-3
CDR3 length: 11
J gene: TRBJ1-6

CDR3 protein: ATPLKETNTGELF
V gene: TRBV21-1
CDR3 length: 13
J gene: TRBJ2-2

CDR3 protein: ASSLGGSDEKLF
V gene: TRBV19
CDR3 length: 12
J gene: TRBJ1-4

CDR3 protein: ASSRAGTLYEQY
V gene: TRBV18
CDR3 length: 12
J gene: TRBJ2-7

CDR3 protein: ASSPDNYGYT
V gene: TRBV7-9
CDR3 length: 10
J gene: TRBJ1-2

CDR3 protein: AWSLGYNEQF
V gene: TRBV30
CDR3 length: 10
J gene: TRBJ2-1

CDR3 protein: ASSLGGSGLNEKLF
V gene: TRBV5-1
CDR3 length: 14
J gene: TRBJ1-4

CDR3 protein: ASSYGGAGTEAF
V gene: TRBV7-2
CDR3 length: 12
J gene: TRBJ1-1

CDR3 protein: ASSLRGGTDTQY
V gene: TRBV3-1/TRBV3-2
CDR3 length: 12
J gene: TRBJ2-3

CDR3 protein: ASSVSSYEQY
V gene: TRBV7-2
CDR3 length: 10
J gene: TRBJ2-7

CDR3 protein: ASSLGGMGQSPLH
V gene: TRBV5-4
CDR3 length: 13
J gene: TRBJ1-6

CDR3 protein: ASSRFGTGVNYGYT
V gene: TRBV19
CDR3 length: 14
J gene: TRBJ1-2

CDR3 protein: SAGQNYGYT
V gene: TRBV29-1
CDR3 length: 9
J gene: TRBJ1-2

CDR3 protein: ASSLEASLAGELF
V gene: TRBV5-1
CDR3 length: 13
J gene: TRBJ2-2

CDR3 protein: ASSQTLDGYGYT
V gene: TRBV4-2
CDR3 length: 12
J gene: TRBJ1-2

CDR3 protein: ASSQNPNPDTQY
V gene: TRBV4-1
CDR3 length: 12
J gene: TRBJ2-3

CDR3 protein: ASRLAGGWETQY
V gene: TRBV6-5
CDR3 length: 12
J gene: TRBJ2-5

CDR3 protein: ASSRRRDNTEAF
V gene: TRBV5-4
CDR3 length: 12
J gene: TRBJ1-1

CDR3 protein: ASSLVGLLVSDTQY
V gene: TRBV7-6
CDR3 length: 14
J gene: TRBJ2-3

CDR3 protein: ATSRGVGGPTNYGYT
V gene: TRBV15
CDR3 length: 15
J gene: TRBJ1-2

CDR3 protein: SAGGYTEAF
V gene: TRBV20-1
CDR3 length: 9
J gene: TRBJ1-1

CDR3 protein: ASSLGSLAGGLGEQF
V gene: TRBV5-1
CDR3 length: 15
J gene: TRBJ2-1

CDR3 protein: ASSLVGRRTNTGELF
V gene: TRBV5-1
CDR3 length: 15
J gene: TRBJ2-2

CDR3 protein: ASRMGLAAQETQY
V gene: TRBV10-2
CDR3 length: 13
J gene: TRBJ2-5